This T cell receptor (beta chain) is from a study of blood T cell repertoires in COVID-19. At the level of the study: The study drew acute and convalescent COVID-19 samples from the United States, Italy and Spain. T cells, B-cell-depleted T cells, or PBMCs provided the cDNA or gDNA that served as material.

In the original workflow: Amplified reference gene primers provided the basis for estimating nucleated cell counts. Here immunoSEQ multiplex PCR was the method, and the copy in TCRdb shows in-frame clones only, minus some. V, J and clone size reflect that table, while D and trimming were determined from the DNA. The sample has some 51,000 clones, 90% seen once. The sequence was obtained from a man in his forties with acute or convalescent COVID-19. Sequencing used peripheral blood.

CDR3 DNA sequence: TGTGCCAGCAGTTACCGTCTAGCTGGCGATACGCAGTATTTT. Protein sequence: CASSYRLAGDTQYF. This chain joins TRBV6-5 and TRBJ2-3; possible D gene TRBD2, 5 bases. Germline loops: CDR1 MNHEY, CDR2 SVGAGI. The V and J ends lost 2 bases and 6 bases respectively, with 12 bases between them. CDR3 length: 14 residues.